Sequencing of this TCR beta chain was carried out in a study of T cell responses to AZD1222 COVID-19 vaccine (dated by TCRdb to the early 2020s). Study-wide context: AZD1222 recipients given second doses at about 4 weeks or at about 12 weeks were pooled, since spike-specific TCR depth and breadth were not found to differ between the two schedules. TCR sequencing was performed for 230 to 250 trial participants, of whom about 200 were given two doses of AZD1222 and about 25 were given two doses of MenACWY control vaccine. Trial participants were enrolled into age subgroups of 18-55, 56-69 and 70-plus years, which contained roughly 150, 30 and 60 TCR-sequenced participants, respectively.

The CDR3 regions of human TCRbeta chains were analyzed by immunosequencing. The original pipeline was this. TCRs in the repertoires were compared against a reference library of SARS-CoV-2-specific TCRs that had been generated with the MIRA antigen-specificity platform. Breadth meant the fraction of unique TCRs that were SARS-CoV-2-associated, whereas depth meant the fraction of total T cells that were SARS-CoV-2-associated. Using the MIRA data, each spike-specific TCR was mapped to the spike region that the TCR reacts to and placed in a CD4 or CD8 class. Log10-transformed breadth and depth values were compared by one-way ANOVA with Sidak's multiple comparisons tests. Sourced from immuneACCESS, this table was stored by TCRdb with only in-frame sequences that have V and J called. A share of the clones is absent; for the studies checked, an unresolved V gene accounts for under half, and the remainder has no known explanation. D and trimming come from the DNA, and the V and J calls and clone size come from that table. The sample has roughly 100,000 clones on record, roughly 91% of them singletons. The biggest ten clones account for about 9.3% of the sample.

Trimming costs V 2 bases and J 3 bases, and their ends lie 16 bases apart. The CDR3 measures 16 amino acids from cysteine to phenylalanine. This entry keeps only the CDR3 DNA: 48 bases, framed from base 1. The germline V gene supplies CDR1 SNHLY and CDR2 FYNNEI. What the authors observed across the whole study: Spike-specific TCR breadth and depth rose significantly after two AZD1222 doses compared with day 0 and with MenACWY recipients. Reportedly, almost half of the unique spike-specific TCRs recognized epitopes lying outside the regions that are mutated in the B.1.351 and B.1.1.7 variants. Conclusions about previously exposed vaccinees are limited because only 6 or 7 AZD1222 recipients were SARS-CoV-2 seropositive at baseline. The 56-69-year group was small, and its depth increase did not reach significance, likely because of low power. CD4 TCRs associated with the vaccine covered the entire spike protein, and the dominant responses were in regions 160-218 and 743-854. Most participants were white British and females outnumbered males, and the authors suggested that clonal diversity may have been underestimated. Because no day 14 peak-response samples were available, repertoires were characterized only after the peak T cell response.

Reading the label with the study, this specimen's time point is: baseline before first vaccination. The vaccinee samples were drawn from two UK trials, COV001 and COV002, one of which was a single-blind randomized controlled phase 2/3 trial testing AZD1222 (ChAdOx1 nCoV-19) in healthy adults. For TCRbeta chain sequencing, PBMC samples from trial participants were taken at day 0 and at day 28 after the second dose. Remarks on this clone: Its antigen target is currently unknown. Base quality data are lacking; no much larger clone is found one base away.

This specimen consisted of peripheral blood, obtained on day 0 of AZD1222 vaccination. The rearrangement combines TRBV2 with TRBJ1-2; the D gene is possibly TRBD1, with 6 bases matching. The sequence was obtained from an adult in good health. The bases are TGTGCCAGCAGTGAAACGGGGGCGGGGGTCTACTATGGCTACACCTTC. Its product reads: CASSETGAGVYYGYTF.